This TCR beta chain was identified during a study of control samples from healthy donors and cancer patients. CDR3 length equals 14 residues. Germline CDR1 is SEHNR and CDR2 is FQNEAQ (reference sequence). V lost 1 base to trimming and J lost 6 bases, with 9 bases between them. TCRdb's copy holds only in-frame clones and misses some; the assay was immunoSEQ multiplex PCR. The profile shows tens of thousands of clones, 70% to 90% of them singletons. The sequenced material came from blood. The chain employs TRBV7-9 and TRBJ2-2; maybe TRBD1 (6 bases). The TCR was taken from a woman in her sixties or seventies in good health. In nucleotides, the CDR3 is TGTGCCAGCAGCTTAGTTGGGGGCCCCGGGGAGCTGTTTTTT. It specifies CASSLVGGPGELFF.